This TCR beta chain was sequenced during a study of post-analysis software for immune sequencing data. Study information: Patients had relapsing-remitting, secondary progressive or progressive-relapsing multiple sclerosis; some lacked subtype.

TCR beta cDNA libraries had unique molecular identifiers. With about 0.95 to 10 million T cells as the source, 540,000 or so cDNA molecules resulted. TCRdb re-called the PCR reads through MiXCR, storing one row per CDR3 protein. The table includes fewer than 850,000 distinct CDR3 sequences, 25% to 30% detected once. Study-level results: Samples sharing a preparation batch grouped tightly together when assessed by F measure. When compared against controls, multiple sclerosis patients showed significantly lower normalized Chao1 diversity. In patients, about five TRBV segments were more frequent than in controls, with TRBV5-6, TRBV5-1 and TRBV20-1 among them.

The CDR3 extends over 17 amino acids. After removal of 4 bases from V and 7 bases from J, the junction contained 15 bases not matched to a gene. Germline assignment: CDR1 SGHDT and CDR2 YYEEEE. As for this clonotype: Its target is not known.

The sequenced sample was blood. The V call is TRBV5-6, the J call TRBJ2-7; 12 nucleotides align to TRBD1. The sequence was collected from a girl aged 5-17 years with multiple sclerosis. The CDR3: CASSPHLTGTGGGEQYF. The CDR3 nucleotides read TGTGCCAGCAGCCCCCATTTGACCGGGACAGGGGGCGGAGAGCAGTACTTC.